The 25 T cell receptor beta chains reported below all come from one sample, sequenced in a study of early T cells in non-severe SARS-CoV-2 infection. TCRdb processed the 5' RACE reads anew with MiXCR; each CDR3 protein has one entry. The sample records more than 65,000 distinct CDR3 sequences, around 12% being singletons. The source was whole blood, collected at baseline. The source of these receptors is an adult who was a healthcare worker with PCR-confirmed SARS-CoV-2 infection or an uninfected control (not recorded which).

This sequence joins TRBV6-6 and TRBJ2-2; D could derive from TRBD1 or TRBD2 (5 bases each). Germline V gene lookup returns CDR1 MNHNY and CDR2 SVGAGI (reference sequence). Trimming took 4 bases from V and 6 from J, leaving 15 bases between them. The CDR3 totals 15 residues. The CDR3 nucleotides are TGTGCCAGCAGTTTCGGGACCCCCGGGGCCGGGGAGCTGTTTTTT. The encoded protein is CASSFGTPGAGELFF.

This clonotype was recorded a few times. This chain joins TRBV11-2 and TRBJ2-1; no clear D. Germline assignment: CDR1 SGHAT and CDR2 FQNNGV. The CDR3 has 13 amino acids. Trimming cost V 3 bases and J 6 bases, with 9 bases left between them. The CDR3 DNA reads TGTGCCAGCAGCTTCCAACGAGCCAATGAGCAGTTCTTC. Its protein product is CASSFQRANEQFF.

This clonotype was observed a handful of times. This chain links TRBV2 with TRBJ2-1; 10 bases match TRBD2. Losses at the gene ends were 4 bases for V and 5 bases for J; bases not matched to a gene: 5. Germline loops: CDR1 SNHLY, CDR2 FYNNEI. The CDR3 is 15 amino acids. The CDR3 coding sequence is TGTGCCAGCAGTGTACTAGCGGGGTTCAACAATGAGCAGTTCTTC. Translation gives CASSVLAGFNNEQFF.

This clonotype was counted ten times or more. The chain has TRBV7-3 and TRBJ2-1, with a possible D match to TRBD1 (5 bases). V was clipped by 3 bases and J by 4 bases, with 7 bases between them. The V gene's germline CDR1 is SGHTA and CDR2 FQGTGA. CDR3 length equals 13 residues. The CDR3 reads CASSFQGYNEQFF. As DNA, the CDR3 is TGTGCCAGCAGCTTCCAGGGTTACAATGAGCAGTTCTTC.

This clonotype was found many times. The chain couples TRBV20-1 to TRBJ2-6; D gene ambiguous. V shed 0 bases and J shed 2 bases, with 8 bases lying between them. This CDR3 has 15 amino acids. Germline loops: CDR1 DFQATT, CDR2 SNEGSKA (reference sequence). The CDR3 DNA follows: TGCAGTGCTAGAGATCACGTAGCTGGGGCCAACGTCCTGACTTTC. It translates to CSARDHVAGANVLTF.

The chain carries TRBV28 and TRBJ1-1, with 7 bases lining up with TRBD1. From germline, CDR1 is MDHEN and CDR2 SYDVKM. The CDR3 is made up of 15 amino acids. The V gene end was trimmed by 4 bases and the J gene end by 8 bases; junction bases not matched to a gene: 13. The DNA of the CDR3 is TGTGCCAGCAGTTCGCTGAGGGGGCTGAGACGAGAAGCTTTCTTT. Its protein is CASSSLRGLRREAFF. Full variable domain (rest looked up from reference TRBV28 and TRBJ1-1): DVKVTQSSRYLVKRTGEKVFLECVQDMDHENMFWYRQDPGLGLRLIYFSYDVKMKEKGDIPEGYSVSREKKERFSLILESASTNQTSMYLCASSSLRGLRREAFFGQGTRLTVV.

This clonotype is medium-sized. The V and J genes are TRBV19 and TRBJ2-1, with D perhaps given as TRBD1 or TRBD2 (6 bases each). The germline V gene has CDR1 LNHDA and CDR2 SQIVND (reference sequence). CDR3 length equals 13 residues. Trimming took 2 bases from V and 10 from J, leaving 12 bases between them. In nucleotides, the CDR3 is TGTGCCAGTAGTATAAGTTTCGGGGGCGAGCAGTTCTTC. Translated: CASSISFGGEQFF.

This clonotype was seen a handful of times. This rearrangement joins TRBV6-2 or TRBV6-3 to TRBJ2-5; D call uncertain. The CDR3 covers 13 residues. Germline CDR1 reads MNHEY; CDR2 reads SVGEGT. The V and J ends lost 7 bases and 4 bases respectively, with 13 bases between them. DNA for the CDR3: TGTGCCAGCAAACCGGACCCAAGAGAGACCCAGTACTTC. Translation gives CASKPDPRETQYF.

CDR3 DNA sequence: TGTGCCAGCAGTTACAAATCCATCTCCTACAATGAGCAGTTCTTC. Residues: CASSYKSISYNEQFF. The rearrangement uses TRBV6-6 and TRBJ2-1; D is uncertain. This CDR3 spans 15 amino acids. CDR1 is MNHNY and CDR2 is SVGAGI in the germline V gene (reference sequence). V lost 2 bases and J lost 0, with 8 bases in between.

This clonotype was observed many times. The CDR3 region is CASTRDSSYGYTF. The CDR3 nucleotides read TGTGCCAGCACCAGGGACAGTTCCTATGGCTACACCTTC. The chain carries TRBV7-9 and TRBJ1-2; 7 nucleotides line up with TRBD1. J was trimmed by 4 bases and V by 7 bases; bases with no gene match: 6. Germline-derived CDR1 and CDR2 are SEHNR and FQNEAQ (reference sequence). This CDR3 has 13 residues. The whole variable domain, remainder taken from reference TRBV7-9 and TRBJ1-2, is DTGVSQNPRHKITKRGQNVTFRCDPISEHNRLYWYRQTLGQGPEFLTYFQNEAQLEKSRLLSDRFSAERPKGSFSTLEIQRTEQGDSAMYLCASTRDSSYGYTFGSGTRLTVV.

This clonotype was seen more than once but under ten times. V gene TRBV5-1 combines with J gene TRBJ1-1; 9 nucleotides align to TRBD1. Per the germline V gene, CDR1 is SGHRS and CDR2 is YFSETQ. J gave up 7 bases and V 2 bases, and 3 bases lay outside the gene matches. The CDR3 sequence is 13 residues long. CDR3 nucleotide sequence: TGCGCCAGCAGCTTCAGGGACAGGGTTGAAGCTTTCTTT. It codes for CASSFRDRVEAFF.

The chain carries TRBV13 and TRBJ2-5, with 9 nucleotides matching TRBD1. CDR1 and CDR2 (germline): PRHDT, FYEKMQ (reference sequence). V was pared by 5 bases and J by 4 bases, with 8 bases of the junction left unmatched. The CDR3 extends over 15 amino acids. The CDR3 spells CASSITQGAGETQYF. CDR3 bases: TGTGCCAGCAGCATAACACAGGGGGCAGGAGAGACCCAGTACTTC.

In this sample, this clonotype turned up a few times. V and J are TRBV20-1 and TRBJ2-7; D unresolved. Trimming pared 4 bases from V and 3 bases from J, leaving 16 bases between. Germline V gene data show CDR1 as DFQATT and CDR2 as SNEGSKA (reference sequence). The CDR3 runs 14 residues. Here the CDR3 DNA reads TGCAGTGCTATCGCGCACGGATCGGGCTACGAGCAGTACTTC. It encodes CSAIAHGSGYEQYF.

A few counts support this clonotype. The rearrangement joins TRBV7-9 to TRBJ2-5; TRBD1 matches at 9 bases. J gave up 5 bases and V 5 bases, and 15 bases lay outside the gene matches. This CDR3 has 17 residues. Germline-derived CDR1 and CDR2 are SEHNR and FQNEAQ (reference sequence). As DNA, the CDR3 is TGTGCCAGCAGCCCCCGGACAGGGGCTACCTTCGTGGAGACCCAGTACTTC. Residues: CASSPRTGATFVETQYF.

The genes are TRBV5-5 and TRBJ2-2; TRBD2 matches 7 bases. Unmatched junction bases numbered 8, after V lost 3 bases and J lost 3 bases. Germline CDR1 is SGHKS and CDR2 is YYEKEE (reference sequence). This CDR3 is built from 16 residues. CDR3 sequence: CASSSWSGEYTGELFF. The CDR3 region has the DNA TGTGCCAGCAGCTCGTGGAGCGGGGAATACACCGGGGAGCTGTTTTTT.

V and J are TRBV27 and TRBJ1-3; D remains ambiguous. Germline CDR1 is MNHEY and CDR2 is SMNVEV (reference sequence). V lost 8 bases, J lost 0 bases, and 8 bases lay in between. The CDR3 is made up of 13 amino acids. CDR3 nucleotides: TGTGCCAGCCAGGCGTTCTCTGGAAACACCATATATTTT. It translates to CASQAFSGNTIYF.

At least ten counts were recorded for this clonotype. V and J are TRBV7-2 and TRBJ2-7; possible D gene TRBD2, 5 bases. CDR1 is SGHTA and CDR2 is FQGNSA in the germline V gene. CDR3 length: 14 amino acids. V was clipped by 5 bases and J by 3 bases, with 14 bases between them. CDR3 loop: CASSPDLGVYEQYF. CDR3 in DNA: TGTGCCAGCAGCCCGGACTTAGGTGTCTACGAGCAGTACTTC.

This clonotype was detected many times. This chain connects TRBV29-1 to TRBJ2-5, with 7 bases lining up with TRBD1. Germline loops: CDR1 SQVTM, CDR2 ANQGSEA. J lost 1 base, V lost 4 bases, and 9 bases had no gene match. CDR3 size: 15 residues. As DNA, the CDR3 is TGCAGCGTTGCCCCGGACAGGATAGCCCAAGAGACCCAGTACTTC. Translating gives CSVAPDRIAQETQYF.

This clonotype was observed many times. This chain links TRBV5-1 with TRBJ2-5, with TRBD1 as a possible D gene (6 bases). Trimming cost V 1 base and J 4 bases, with 14 bases left between them. The CDR3 is made up of 15 amino acids. The germline V gene has CDR1 SGHRS and CDR2 YFSETQ. CDR3 protein: CASSLRQVRGETQYF. DNA of the CDR3: TGCGCCAGCAGCTTGCGACAGGTCAGGGGAGAGACCCAGTACTTC.

The CDR3 is CASAPRGTGVDEQFF. The DNA of the CDR3 is TGTGCCAGCGCACCCCGTGGGACAGGGGTGGATGAGCAGTTCTTC. V and J are TRBV6-4 and TRBJ2-1, with 10 nucleotides matching TRBD1. The CDR3 spans 15 residues. CDR1 MRHNA and CDR2 SNTAGT come from the germline V gene. V gave up 8 bases and J gave up 8 bases; unmatched junction bases: 12.

The chain uses TRBV6-6 and TRBJ2-2; 11 positions agree with TRBD1. CDR3 length equals 17 residues. V lost 0 bases to trimming and J lost 7 bases; unmatched junction nucleotides: 7. Germline loops: CDR1 MNHNY, CDR2 SVGAGI (reference sequence). CDR3 bases: TGTGCCAGCAGTTACTCGCGGACAGGGGGCAAAATCGGGGAGCTGTTTTTT. Encoded protein: CASSYSRTGGKIGELFF.

This chain joins TRBV7-2 and TRBJ1-6; 7 bases align to TRBD1. Germline V gene data show CDR1 as SGHTA and CDR2 as FQGNSA. V trimming: 5 bases; J trimming: 6 bases; junction bases outside the gene matches: 10. The CDR3 sequence is 16 residues long. CDR3 in amino acids: CASSRENRGVNSPLHF. In DNA, the CDR3 is TGTGCCAGCAGCAGAGAGAACAGGGGAGTTAATTCACCCCTCCACTTT.

The genes are TRBV28 and TRBJ1-2; D remains ambiguous. Germline assignment: CDR1 MDHEN and CDR2 SYDVKM. The V gene lost 7 bases and the J gene lost 5 bases, with 11 bases spanning the gap. The CDR3 has 12 residues. The CDR3, as DNA: TGTGCCAGCATGGAGGGAAGATATGGCTACACCTTC. It yields the protein CASMEGRYGYTF.

In its sample, this clonotype was seen many times. This chain links TRBV27 with TRBJ2-3; 7 bases fit TRBD1. Losses at the gene ends were 5 bases for V and 0 bases for J; bases not matched to a gene: 11. This CDR3 region has 17 residues. The germline V gene has CDR1 MNHEY and CDR2 SMNVEV (reference sequence). The CDR3: CASSPGQARTSTDTQYF. The CDR3 DNA reads TGTGCCAGCAGTCCAGGACAGGCACGAACTAGCACAGATACGCAGTATTTT.

This chain links TRBV7-9 with TRBJ1-1; D perhaps matches TRBD1 (6 bases). The length of the CDR3 is 16 residues. Germline V lookup: CDR1 SEHNR, CDR2 FQNEAQ (reference sequence). Trimming left V 5 bases short and J 1 base short, with 17 bases between. As DNA, the CDR3 is TGTGCCAGCAGCACGGGACAAATCCTCTCGAACACTGAAGCTTTCTTT. It encodes CASSTGQILSNTEAFF. Full variable domain (missing parts from reference TRBV7-9 and TRBJ1-1): DTGVSQNPRHKITKRGQNVTFRCDPISEHNRLYWYRQTLGQGPEFLTYFQNEAQLEKSRLLSDRFSAERPKGSFSTLEIQRTEQGDSAMYLCASSTGQILSNTEAFFGQGTRLTVV.